Given below is one T cell receptor (beta chain) in context. The antigen is undetermined. The CDR3 is made up of 11 amino acids. Germline CDR1 and CDR2: SGHVS and FQNEAQ. Profiled with immunoSEQ multiplex PCR; TCRdb holds only in-frame clones, not every one. The sample contains about 120,000 clones, 95% of which appear only once. This sample stems from a study of graft-versus-host responses after intestinal transplantation. Study-wide context: Every recipient had anti-thymocyte globulin induction and three to four years of tacrolimus plus steroids.

The specimen was unstimulated CD8+ T cells sorted from spleen or lymph node cells, collected before intestinal transplant. The V and J genes are TRBV7-8 and TRBJ2-5; unclear D gene. The DNA end lines up better with TRBJ2-7; the J call may be wrong. The sequence was collected from a human donor who received an intestinal transplant. DNA for the CDR3: TGTGCCAGCAGCGCCACCTACGAGCAGTACTTC. Amino acid sequence: CASSATYEQYF.